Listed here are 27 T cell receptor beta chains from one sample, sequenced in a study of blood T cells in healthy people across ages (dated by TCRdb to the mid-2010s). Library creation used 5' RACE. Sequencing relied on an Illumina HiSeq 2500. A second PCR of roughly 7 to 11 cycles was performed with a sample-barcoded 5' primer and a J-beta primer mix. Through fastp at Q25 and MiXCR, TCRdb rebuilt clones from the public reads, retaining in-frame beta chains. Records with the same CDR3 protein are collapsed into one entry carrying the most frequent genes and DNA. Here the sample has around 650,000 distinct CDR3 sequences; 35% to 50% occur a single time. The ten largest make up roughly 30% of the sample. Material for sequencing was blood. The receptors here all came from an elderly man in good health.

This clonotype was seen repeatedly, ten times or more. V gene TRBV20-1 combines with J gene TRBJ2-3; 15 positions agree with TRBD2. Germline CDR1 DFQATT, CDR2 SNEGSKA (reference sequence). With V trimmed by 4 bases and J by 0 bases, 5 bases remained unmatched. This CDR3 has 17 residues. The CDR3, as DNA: TGCAGTGCTACGGGACTAGCGGGAGGACCCAGCACAGATACGCAGTATTTT. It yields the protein CSATGLAGGPSTDTQYF.

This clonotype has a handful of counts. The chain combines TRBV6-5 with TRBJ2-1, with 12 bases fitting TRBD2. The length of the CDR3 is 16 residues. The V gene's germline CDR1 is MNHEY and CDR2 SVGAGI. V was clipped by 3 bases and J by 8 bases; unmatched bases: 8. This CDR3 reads CASSYGLTSGSYEQFF. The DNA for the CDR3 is TGTGCCAGCAGTTATGGGTTGACTAGCGGGAGTTATGAGCAGTTCTTC.

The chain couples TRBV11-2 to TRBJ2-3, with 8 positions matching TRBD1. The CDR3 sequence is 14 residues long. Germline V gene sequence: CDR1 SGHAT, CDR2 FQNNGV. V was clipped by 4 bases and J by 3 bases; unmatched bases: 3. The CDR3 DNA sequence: TGTGCCAGCAGCTCAGGGGGCGAAACAGATACGCAGTATTTT. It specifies CASSSGGETDTQYF.

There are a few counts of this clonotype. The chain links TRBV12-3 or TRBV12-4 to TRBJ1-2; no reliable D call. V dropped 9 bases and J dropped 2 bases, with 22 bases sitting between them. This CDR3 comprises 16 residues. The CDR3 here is CASLKTSTVNNYGYTF. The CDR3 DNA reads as TGTGCCAGTCTAAAAACCTCGACGGTGAACAACTATGGCTACACCTTC.

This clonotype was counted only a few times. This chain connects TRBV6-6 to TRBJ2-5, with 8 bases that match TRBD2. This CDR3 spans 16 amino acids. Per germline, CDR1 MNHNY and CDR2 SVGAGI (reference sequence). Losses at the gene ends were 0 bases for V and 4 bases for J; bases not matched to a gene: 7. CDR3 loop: CASSYSWAGGRETQYF. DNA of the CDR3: TGTGCCAGCAGTTACTCGTGGGCGGGAGGCCGAGAGACCCAGTACTTC.

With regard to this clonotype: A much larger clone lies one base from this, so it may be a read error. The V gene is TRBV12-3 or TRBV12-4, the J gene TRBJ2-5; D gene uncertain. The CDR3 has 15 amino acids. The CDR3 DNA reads TGTGCCAGCGGTTTACGTGAGACTGTCCAAGAGACCCAGTACTTC. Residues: CASGLRETVQETQYF.

The CDR3 DNA is TGTGCCAGCAGTCAAGGGACAACCTATGAAAAACTGTTTTTT. This gives the protein CASSQGTTYEKLFF. The chain recombines TRBV6-2 or TRBV6-3 with TRBJ1-4, with a possible D match to TRBD1 (6 bases). This CDR3 region has 14 residues. Germline CDR1 is MNHEY and CDR2 is SVGEGT. Trimming removed 5 bases from V and 6 bases from J, with 13 bases in between.

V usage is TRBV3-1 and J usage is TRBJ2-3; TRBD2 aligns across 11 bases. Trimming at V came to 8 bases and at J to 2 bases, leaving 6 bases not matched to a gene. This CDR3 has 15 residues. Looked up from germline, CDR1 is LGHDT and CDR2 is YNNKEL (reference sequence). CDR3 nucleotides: TGTGCCAGCCTACTAGCGGGGGCCCCCACAGATACGCAGTATTTT. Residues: CASLLAGAPTDTQYF.

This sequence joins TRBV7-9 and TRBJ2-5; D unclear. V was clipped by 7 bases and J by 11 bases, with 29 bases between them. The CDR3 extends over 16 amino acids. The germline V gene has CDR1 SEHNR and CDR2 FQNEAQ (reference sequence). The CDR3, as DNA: TGTGCCAGCACCGGAAGATTCATGGACCGAGGCAATGAGCAGTACTTC. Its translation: CASTGRFMDRGNEQYF.

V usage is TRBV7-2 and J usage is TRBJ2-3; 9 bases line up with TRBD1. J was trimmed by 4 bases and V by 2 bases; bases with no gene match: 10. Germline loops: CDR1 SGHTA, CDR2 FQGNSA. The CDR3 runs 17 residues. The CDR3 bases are TGTGCCAGCAGCTTACGCGGGGGACAGGGTTACGCAGATACGCAGTATTTT. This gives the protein CASSLRGGQGYADTQYF. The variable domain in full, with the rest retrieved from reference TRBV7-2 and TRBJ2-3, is GAGVSQSPSNKVTEKGKDVELRCDPISGHTALYWYRQSLGQGLEFLIYFQGNSAPDKSGLPSDRFSAERTGGSVSTLTIQRTQQEDSAVYLCASSLRGGQGYADTQYFGPGTRLTVL.

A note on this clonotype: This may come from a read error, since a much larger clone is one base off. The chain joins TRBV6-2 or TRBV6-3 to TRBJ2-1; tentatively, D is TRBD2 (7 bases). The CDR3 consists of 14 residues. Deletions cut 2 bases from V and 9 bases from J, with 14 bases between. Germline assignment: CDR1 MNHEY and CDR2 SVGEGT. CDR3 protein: CASSYRGRAGEQFF. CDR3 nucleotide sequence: TGTGCCAGCAGTTACAGGGGGAGGGCCGGTGAGCAGTTCTTC.

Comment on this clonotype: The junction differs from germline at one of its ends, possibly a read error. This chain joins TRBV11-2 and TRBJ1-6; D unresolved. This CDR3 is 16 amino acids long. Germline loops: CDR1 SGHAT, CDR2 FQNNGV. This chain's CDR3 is CASSLGIGVLKSPHHF. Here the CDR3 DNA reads TGTGCCAGCAGCTTAGGGATAGGTGTTCTTAAGTCACCCCACCACTTT.

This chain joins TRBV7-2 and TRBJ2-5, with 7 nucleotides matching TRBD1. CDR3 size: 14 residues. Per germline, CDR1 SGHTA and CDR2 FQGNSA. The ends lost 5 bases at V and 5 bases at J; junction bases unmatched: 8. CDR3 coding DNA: TGTGCCAGCAGCCGGAGACAGGGATGGGAGACCCAGTACTTC. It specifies CASSRRQGWETQYF.

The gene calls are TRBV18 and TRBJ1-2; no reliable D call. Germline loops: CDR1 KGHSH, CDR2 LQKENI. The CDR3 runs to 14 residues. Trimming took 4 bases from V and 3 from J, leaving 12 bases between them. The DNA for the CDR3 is TGTGCCAGCTCACGCAATTACGGGGACTATGGCTACACCTTC. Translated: CASSRNYGDYGYTF.

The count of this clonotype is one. This chain's CDR3 is CASSVIRALWWEQFF. CDR3 in DNA: TGTGCCAGCAGCGTAATAAGGGCCCTCTGGTGGGAGCAGTTCTTC. This rearrangement joins TRBV9 to TRBJ2-1; D unclear. Germline CDR1 reads SGDLS; CDR2 reads YYNGEE. The CDR3 covers 15 residues. The ends were cut back, 1 base at V and 10 bases at J, with 18 bases in the middle.

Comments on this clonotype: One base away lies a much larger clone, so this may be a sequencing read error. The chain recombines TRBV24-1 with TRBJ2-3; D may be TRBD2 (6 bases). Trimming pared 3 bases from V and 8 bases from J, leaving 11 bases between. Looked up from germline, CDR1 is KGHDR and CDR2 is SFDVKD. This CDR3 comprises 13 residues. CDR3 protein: CATSDPVRGTQYF. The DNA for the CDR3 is TGTGCCACCAGTGATCCCGTGCGGGGTACGCAGTATTTT.

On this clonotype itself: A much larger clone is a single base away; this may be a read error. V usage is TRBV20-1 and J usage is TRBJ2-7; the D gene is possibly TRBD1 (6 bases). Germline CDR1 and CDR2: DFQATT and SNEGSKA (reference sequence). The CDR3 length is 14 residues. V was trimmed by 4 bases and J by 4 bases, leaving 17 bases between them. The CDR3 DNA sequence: TGCAGTGCTAATACGGGCAGGGGCCGATACGAGCAGTACTTC. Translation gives CSANTGRGRYEQYF.

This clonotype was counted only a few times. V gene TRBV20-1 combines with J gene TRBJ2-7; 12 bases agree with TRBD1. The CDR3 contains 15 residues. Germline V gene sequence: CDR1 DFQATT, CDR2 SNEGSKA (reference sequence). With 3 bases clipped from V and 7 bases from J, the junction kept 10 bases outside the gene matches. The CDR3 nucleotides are TGCAGTGCTAGGGGTCCGGGACAGGGGGCGCGGGAGCAGTACTTC. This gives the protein CSARGPGQGAREQYF.

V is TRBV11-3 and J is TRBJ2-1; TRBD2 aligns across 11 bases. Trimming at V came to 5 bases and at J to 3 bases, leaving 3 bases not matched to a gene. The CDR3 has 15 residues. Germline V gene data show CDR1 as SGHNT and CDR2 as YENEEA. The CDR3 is CASSLSGGDYNEQFF. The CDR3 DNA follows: TGTGCCAGCAGCCTTAGCGGGGGGGACTACAATGAGCAGTTCTTC. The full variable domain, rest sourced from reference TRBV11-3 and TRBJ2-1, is EAGVVQSPRYKIIEKKQPVAFWCNPISGHNTLYWYLQNLGQGPELLIRYENEEAVDDSQLPKDRFSAERLKGVDSTLKIQPAELGDSAVYLCASSLSGGDYNEQFFGPGTRLTVL.

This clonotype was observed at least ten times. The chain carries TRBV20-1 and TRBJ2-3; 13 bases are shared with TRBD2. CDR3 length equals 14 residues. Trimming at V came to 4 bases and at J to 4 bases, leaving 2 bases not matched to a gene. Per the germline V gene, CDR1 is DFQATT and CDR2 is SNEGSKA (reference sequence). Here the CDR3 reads CSATGLAGPDTQYF. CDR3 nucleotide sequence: TGCAGTGCTACGGGACTAGCGGGACCAGATACGCAGTATTTT.

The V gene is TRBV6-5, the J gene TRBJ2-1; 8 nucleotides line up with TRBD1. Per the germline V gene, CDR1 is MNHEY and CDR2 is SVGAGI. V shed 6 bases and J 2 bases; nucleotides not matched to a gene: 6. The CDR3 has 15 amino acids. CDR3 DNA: TGTGCCAGCAGACGAACGGGACAGGCCTACAATGAGCAGTTCTTC. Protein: CASRRTGQAYNEQFF.

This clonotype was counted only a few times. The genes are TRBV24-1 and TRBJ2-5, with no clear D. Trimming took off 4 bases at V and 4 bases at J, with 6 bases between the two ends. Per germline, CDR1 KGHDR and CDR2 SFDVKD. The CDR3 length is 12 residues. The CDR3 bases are TGTGCCACCAGTGACAGACTAGAGACCCAGTACTTC. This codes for CATSDRLETQYF.

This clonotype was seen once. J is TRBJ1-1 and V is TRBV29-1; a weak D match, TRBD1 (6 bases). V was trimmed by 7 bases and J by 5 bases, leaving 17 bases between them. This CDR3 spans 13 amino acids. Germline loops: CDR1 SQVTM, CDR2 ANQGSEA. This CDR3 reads CSAWKGERTEAFF. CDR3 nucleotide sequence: TGCAGCGCCTGGAAGGGGGAGAGGACTGAAGCTTTCTTT.

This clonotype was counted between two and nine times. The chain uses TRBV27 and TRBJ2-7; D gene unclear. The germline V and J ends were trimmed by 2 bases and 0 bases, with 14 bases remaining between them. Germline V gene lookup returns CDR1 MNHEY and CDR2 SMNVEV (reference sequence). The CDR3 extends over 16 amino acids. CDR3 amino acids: CASSLGATISSYEQYF. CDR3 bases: TGTGCCAGCAGTTTAGGAGCGACCATTAGCTCCTACGAGCAGTACTTC.

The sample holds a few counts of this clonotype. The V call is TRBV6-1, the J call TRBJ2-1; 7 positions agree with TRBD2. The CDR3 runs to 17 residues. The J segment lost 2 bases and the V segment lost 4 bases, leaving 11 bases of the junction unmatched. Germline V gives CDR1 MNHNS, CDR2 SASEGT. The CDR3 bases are TGTGCCAGCAGTGTCGGGGGAGGGAACGGGGCCTACAATGAGCAGTTCTTC. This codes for CASSVGGGNGAYNEQFF.

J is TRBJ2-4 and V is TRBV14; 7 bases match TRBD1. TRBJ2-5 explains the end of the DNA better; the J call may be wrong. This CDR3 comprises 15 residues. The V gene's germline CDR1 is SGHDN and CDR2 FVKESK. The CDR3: CASSYGQVGLETQYF. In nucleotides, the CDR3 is TGTGCCAGCTCATACGGACAGGTGGGGTTGGAGACCCAGTACTTC.

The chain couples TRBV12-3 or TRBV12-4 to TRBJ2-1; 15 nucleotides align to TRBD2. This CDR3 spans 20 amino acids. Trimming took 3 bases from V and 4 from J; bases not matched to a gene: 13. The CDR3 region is CASSFGGLAGGSGGYNEQFF. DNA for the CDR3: TGTGCCAGCAGTTTCGGGGGACTAGCGGGAGGCAGCGGGGGGTACAATGAGCAGTTCTTC.